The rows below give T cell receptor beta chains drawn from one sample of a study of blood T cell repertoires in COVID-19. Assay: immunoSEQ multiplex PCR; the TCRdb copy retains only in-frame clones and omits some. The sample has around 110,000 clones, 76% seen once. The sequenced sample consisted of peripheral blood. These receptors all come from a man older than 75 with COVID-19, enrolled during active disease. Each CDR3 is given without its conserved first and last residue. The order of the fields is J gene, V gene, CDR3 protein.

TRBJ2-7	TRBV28	ASRKAGGTESYEQY
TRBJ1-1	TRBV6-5	ASSIGGSNTEAF
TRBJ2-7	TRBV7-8	ASSPSGRLPNEQY
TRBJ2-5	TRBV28	ASRPGTTHPQETQY
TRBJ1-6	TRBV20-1	SASRTGDSPLH
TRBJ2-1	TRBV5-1	ASSSGTGTNEQF
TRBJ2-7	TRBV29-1	SVRGTRGSYEQY
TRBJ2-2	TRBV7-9	ASSLPRITSGIYTGELF
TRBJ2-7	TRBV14	ASSPTRGRNEQY
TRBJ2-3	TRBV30	AWSRDSTTDTQY
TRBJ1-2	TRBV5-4	ASSLIQAVNYT
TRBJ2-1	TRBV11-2	ASSRSGSYNEQF
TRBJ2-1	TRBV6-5	ASSAMGNMNNEQF
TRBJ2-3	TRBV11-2	ASSLVSTDTQY
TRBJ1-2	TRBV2	ASSDSSGYGYT
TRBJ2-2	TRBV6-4	ASSAGLAGALRTGELF
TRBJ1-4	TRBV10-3	AIARTGTGSEKLF
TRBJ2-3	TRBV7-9	ASSLGGTADTQY
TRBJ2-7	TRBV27	ASSSRGPEYEQY
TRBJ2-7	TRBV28	ASSLWGQNSYEQY
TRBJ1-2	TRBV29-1	SVPGQGEDGYT
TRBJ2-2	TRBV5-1	ASSLALAGGPNGELF
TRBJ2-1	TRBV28	ASSPSYGGLAPGYNEQF
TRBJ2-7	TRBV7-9	ASTLGGLYEQY
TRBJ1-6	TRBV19	ASTKGQGRSPLH
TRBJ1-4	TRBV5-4	ASRDRGRPNEKLF
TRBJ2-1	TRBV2	ASSGGYNEQF
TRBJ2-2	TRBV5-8	ASSLVVASTGELF
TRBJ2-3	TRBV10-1	ASSSGGVSTDTQY